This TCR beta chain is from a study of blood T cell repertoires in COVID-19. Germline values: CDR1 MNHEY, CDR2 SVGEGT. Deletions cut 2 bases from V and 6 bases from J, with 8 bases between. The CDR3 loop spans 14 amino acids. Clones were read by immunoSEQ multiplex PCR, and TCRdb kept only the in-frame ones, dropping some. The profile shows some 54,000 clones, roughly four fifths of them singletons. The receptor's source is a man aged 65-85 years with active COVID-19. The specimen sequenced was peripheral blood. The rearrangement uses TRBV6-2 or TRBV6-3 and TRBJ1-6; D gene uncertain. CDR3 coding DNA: TGTGCCAGCAGTTACACCGGGAGTAATTCACCCCTCCACTTT. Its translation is CASSYTGSNSPLHF.